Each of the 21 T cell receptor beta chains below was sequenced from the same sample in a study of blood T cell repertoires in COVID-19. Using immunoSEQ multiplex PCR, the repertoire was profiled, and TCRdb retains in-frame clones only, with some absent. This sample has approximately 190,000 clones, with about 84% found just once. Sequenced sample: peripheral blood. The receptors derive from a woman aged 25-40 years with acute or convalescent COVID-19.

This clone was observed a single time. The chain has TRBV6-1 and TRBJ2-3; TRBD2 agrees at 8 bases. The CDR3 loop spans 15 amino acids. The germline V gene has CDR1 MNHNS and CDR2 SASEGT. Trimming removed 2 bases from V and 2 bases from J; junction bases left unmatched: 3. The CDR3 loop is CASSETSGPTDTQYF. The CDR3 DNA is TGTGCCAGCAGTGAAACTAGCGGCCCCACAGATACGCAGTATTTT.

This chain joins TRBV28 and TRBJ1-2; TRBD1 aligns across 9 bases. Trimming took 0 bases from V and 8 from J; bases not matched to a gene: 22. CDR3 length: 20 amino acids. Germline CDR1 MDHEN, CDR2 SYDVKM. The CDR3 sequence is CASSLWTASGQGMSTGGYTF. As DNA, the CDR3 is TGTGCCAGCAGTTTATGGACAGCATCAGGACAGGGGATGTCGACGGGAGGCTACACCTTC.

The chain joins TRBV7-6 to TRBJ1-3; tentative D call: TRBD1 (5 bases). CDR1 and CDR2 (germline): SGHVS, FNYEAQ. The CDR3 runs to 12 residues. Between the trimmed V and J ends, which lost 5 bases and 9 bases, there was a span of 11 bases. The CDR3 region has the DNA TGTGCCAGCAGCGGACGGGGGAGCACCATATATTTT. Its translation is CASSGRGSTIYF. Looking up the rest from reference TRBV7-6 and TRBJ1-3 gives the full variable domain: GAGVSQSPRYKVTKRGQDVALRCDPISGHVSLYWYRQALGQGPEFLTYFNYEAQQDKSGLPNDRFSAERPEGSISTLTIQRTEQRDSAMYRCASSGRGSTIYFGEGSWLTVV.

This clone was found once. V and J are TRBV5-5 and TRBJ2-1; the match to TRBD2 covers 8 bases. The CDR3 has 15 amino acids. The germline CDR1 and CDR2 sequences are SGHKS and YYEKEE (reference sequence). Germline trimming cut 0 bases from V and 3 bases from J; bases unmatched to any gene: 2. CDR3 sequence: CASSLGLAGYNEQFF. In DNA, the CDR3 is TGTGCCAGCAGCTTGGGGCTAGCGGGCTACAATGAGCAGTTCTTC. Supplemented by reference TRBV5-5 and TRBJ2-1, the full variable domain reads DAGVTQSPTHLIKTRGQQVTLRCSPISGHKSVSWYQQVLGQGPQFIFQYYEKEERGRGNFPDRFSARQFPNYSSELNVNALLLGDSALYLCASSLGLAGYNEQFFGPGTRLTVL.

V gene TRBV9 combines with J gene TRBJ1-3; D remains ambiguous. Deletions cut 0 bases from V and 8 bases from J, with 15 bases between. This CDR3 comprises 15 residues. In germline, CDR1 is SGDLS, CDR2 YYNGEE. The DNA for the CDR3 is TGTGCCAGCAGCGTAGGGCAGGCCCTGGAACACACCATATATTTT. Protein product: CASSVGQALEHTIYF.

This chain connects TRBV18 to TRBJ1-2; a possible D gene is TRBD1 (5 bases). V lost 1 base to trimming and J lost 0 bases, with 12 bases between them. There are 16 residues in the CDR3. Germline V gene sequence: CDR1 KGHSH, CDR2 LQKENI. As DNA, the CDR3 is TGTGCCAGCTCACCACAACAGGTTACGTCTAACTATGGCTACACCTTC. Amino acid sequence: CASSPQQVTSNYGYTF.

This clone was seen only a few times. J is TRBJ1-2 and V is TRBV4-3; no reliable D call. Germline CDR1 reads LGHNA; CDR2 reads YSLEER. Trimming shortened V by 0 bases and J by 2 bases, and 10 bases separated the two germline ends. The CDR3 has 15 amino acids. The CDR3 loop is CASSQEGRGNYGYTF. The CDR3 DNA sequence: TGCGCCAGCAGCCAAGAAGGCCGAGGGAACTATGGCTACACCTTC.

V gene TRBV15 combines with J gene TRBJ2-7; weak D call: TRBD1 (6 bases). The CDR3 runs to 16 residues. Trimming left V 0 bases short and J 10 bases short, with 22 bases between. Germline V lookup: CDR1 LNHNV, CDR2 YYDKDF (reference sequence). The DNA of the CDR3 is TGTGCCACCAGCAGAGATCCATTGACAGGATCTTCCCGACAGTACTTC. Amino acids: CATSRDPLTGSSRQYF.

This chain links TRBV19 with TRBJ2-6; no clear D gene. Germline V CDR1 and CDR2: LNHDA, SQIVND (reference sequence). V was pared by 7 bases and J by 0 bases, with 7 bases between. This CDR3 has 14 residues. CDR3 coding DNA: TGTGCCAGTATCCACAGCTCTGGGGCCAACGTCCTGACTTTC. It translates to CASIHSSGANVLTF. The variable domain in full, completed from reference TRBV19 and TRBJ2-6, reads DGGITQSPKYLFRKEGQNVTLSCEQNLNHDAMYWYRQDPGQGLRLIYYSQIVNDFQKGDIAEGYSVSREKKESFPLTVTSAQKNPTAFYLCASIHSSGANVLTFGAGSRLTVL.

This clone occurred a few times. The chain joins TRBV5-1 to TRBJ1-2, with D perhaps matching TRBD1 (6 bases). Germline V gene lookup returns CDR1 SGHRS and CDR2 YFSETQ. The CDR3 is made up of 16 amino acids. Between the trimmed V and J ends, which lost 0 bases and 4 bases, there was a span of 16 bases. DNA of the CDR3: TGCGCCAGCAGCTTGGACCCTAACAGGGCCACCTATGGCTACACCTTC. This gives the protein CASSLDPNRATYGYTF.

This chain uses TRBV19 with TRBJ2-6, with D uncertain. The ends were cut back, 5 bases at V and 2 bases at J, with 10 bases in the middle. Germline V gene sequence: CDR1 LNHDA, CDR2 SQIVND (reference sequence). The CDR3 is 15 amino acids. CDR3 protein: CASSLLSAGANVLTF. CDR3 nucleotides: TGTGCCAGTAGTCTCCTAAGTGCTGGGGCCAACGTCCTGACTTTC. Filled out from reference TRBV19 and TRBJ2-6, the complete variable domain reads DGGITQSPKYLFRKEGQNVTLSCEQNLNHDAMYWYRQDPGQGLRLIYYSQIVNDFQKGDIAEGYSVSREKKESFPLTVTSAQKNPTAFYLCASSLLSAGANVLTFGAGSRLTVL.

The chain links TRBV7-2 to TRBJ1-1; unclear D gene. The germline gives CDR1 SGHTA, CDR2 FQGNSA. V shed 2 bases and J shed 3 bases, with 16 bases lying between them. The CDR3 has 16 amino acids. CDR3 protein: CASSLTENAKYTEAFF. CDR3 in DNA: TGTGCCAGCAGCTTAACTGAGAACGCTAAGTACACTGAAGCTTTCTTT.

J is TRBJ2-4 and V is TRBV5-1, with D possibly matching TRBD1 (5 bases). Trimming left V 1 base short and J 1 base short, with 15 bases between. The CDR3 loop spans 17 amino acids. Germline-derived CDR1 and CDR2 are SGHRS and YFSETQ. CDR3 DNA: TGCGCCAGCAGCTTGCAGGCAGGGCCAGGGGCCAAAAACATTCAGTACTTC. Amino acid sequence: CASSLQAGPGAKNIQYF.

Here the CDR3 reads CASSLTGDRNQPQHF. The CDR3 DNA sequence: TGTGCCAGCAGCCTAACCGGGGACAGAAATCAGCCCCAGCATTTT. This sequence joins TRBV7-2 and TRBJ1-5; 7 bases match TRBD1. Germline CDR1 reads SGHTA; CDR2 reads FQGNSA. The CDR3 is 15 amino acids. With 5 bases clipped from V and 4 bases from J, the junction kept 8 bases outside the gene matches. The complete variable domain, with remaining parts taken from reference TRBV7-2 and TRBJ1-5, reads GAGVSQSPSNKVTEKGKDVELRCDPISGHTALYWYRQSLGQGLEFLIYFQGNSAPDKSGLPSDRFSAERTGGSVSTLTIQRTQQEDSAVYLCASSLTGDRNQPQHFGDGTRLSIL.

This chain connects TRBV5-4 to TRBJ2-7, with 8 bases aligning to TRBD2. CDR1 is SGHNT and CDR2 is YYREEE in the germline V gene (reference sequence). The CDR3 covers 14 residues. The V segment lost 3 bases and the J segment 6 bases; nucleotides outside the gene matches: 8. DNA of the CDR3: TGTGCCAGCAGCTCGGGACTAGGGGACGGCGAGCAGTACTTC. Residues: CASSSGLGDGEQYF.

The CDR3 DNA reads as TGTGCCAGCAGTCGCAATGAGCAGTTCTTC. This sequence encodes CASSRNEQFF. The chain combines TRBV12-3 or TRBV12-4 with TRBJ2-1, with D unresolved. The germline V and J ends were trimmed by 5 bases and 6 bases, with 2 bases remaining between them. CDR3 size: 10 residues.

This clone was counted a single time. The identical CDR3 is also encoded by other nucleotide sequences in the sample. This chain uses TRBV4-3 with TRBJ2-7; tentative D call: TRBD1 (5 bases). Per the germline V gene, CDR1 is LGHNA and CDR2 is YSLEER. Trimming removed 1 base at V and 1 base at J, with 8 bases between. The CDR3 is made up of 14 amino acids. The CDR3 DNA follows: TGCGCCAGCAGCCAAGGGCAGGGATCCTACGAGCAGTACTTC. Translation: CASSQGQGSYEQYF.

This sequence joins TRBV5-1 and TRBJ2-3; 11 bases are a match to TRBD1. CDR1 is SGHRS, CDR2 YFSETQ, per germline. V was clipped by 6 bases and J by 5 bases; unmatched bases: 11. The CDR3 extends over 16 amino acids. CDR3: CASKRLGQGAGDTQYF. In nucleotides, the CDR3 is TGCGCCAGCAAGAGGTTAGGACAGGGGGCGGGAGATACGCAGTATTTT.

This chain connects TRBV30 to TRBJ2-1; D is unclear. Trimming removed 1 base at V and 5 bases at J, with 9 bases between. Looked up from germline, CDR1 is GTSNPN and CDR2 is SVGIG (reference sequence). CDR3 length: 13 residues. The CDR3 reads CAWSGAVNNEQFF. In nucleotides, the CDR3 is TGTGCCTGGAGTGGTGCGGTCAACAATGAGCAGTTCTTC. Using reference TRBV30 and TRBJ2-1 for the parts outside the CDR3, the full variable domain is SQTIHQWPATLVQPVGSPLSLECTVEGTSNPNLYWYRQAAGRGLQLLFYSVGIGQISSEVPQNLSASRPQDRQFILSSKKLLLSDSGFYLCAWSGAVNNEQFFGPGTRLTVL.

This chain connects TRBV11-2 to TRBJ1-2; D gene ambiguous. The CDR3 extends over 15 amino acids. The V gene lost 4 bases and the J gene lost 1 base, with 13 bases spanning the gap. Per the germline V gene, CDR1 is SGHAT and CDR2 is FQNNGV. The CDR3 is CASSSMGGNNYGYTF. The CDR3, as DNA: TGTGCCAGCAGCTCAATGGGAGGGAATAACTATGGCTACACCTTC.

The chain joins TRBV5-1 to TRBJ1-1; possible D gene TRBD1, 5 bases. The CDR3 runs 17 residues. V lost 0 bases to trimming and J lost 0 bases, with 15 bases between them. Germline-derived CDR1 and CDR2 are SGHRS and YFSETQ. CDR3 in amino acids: CASSLGSAGKLNTEAFF. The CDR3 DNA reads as TGCGCCAGCAGCTTGGGGTCCGCAGGGAAGCTGAACACTGAAGCTTTCTTT.